This is a list of T cell receptor beta chains from one sample in a study of T-cell reconstitution after alpha-beta-depleted transplantation in children. Each CDR3 protein gets one entry after TCRdb re-called the PCR reads with MiXCR. The sample gives roughly 500,000 distinct CDR3 sequences, roughly a tenth of which show up once; approximately 2% is in the top ten. The sequences come from PBMCs, collected before TCRalphabeta/CD19-depleted stem cell transplant. These receptors were collected from a child under 10 years old with inherited bone marrow failure, due to receive a stem cell transplant. Each CDR3 is given without its conserved first and last residue. D genes are given only for firm matches.

len: 12
v_gene: TRBV12-3/TRBV12-4
d_gene: -
j_gene: TRBJ1-2
CDR3aa: ASSPGTVHYGYT

len: 10
v_gene: TRBV29-1
d_gene: -
j_gene: TRBJ2-1
CDR3aa: SVRGDYNEQF

len: 10
v_gene: TRBV20-1
d_gene: -
j_gene: TRBJ2-5
CDR3aa: SARSLLGTQY

len: 14
v_gene: TRBV11-3
d_gene: TRBD2
j_gene: TRBJ2-1
CDR3aa: ASSPSTAGGDNEQF

len: 13
v_gene: TRBV30
d_gene: -
j_gene: TRBJ2-7
CDR3aa: AWSAPGQSSYEQY

len: 17
v_gene: TRBV11-2
d_gene: TRBD2
j_gene: TRBJ2-2
CDR3aa: ASSSAPSGRGTDTGELF

len: 10
v_gene: TRBV29-1
d_gene: -
j_gene: TRBJ2-1
CDR3aa: STVSGALEQF

len: 14
v_gene: TRBV5-1
d_gene: TRBD1
j_gene: TRBJ2-3
CDR3aa: ASSVGQGDGSDTQY

len: 12
v_gene: TRBV20-1
d_gene: -
j_gene: TRBJ2-1
CDR3aa: SARSTLTTNEQF

len: 14
v_gene: TRBV7-8
d_gene: TRBD1
j_gene: TRBJ1-5
CDR3aa: ASSPTLTGVDQPQH

len: 12
v_gene: TRBV10-3
d_gene: -
j_gene: TRBJ2-5
CDR3aa: AISDWASQETQY

len: 11
v_gene: TRBV9
d_gene: -
j_gene: TRBJ2-2
CDR3aa: ASSVRSAGELF

len: 10
v_gene: TRBV28
d_gene: -
j_gene: TRBJ1-2
CDR3aa: ASERRLDGYT

len: 11
v_gene: TRBV25-1
d_gene: -
j_gene: TRBJ2-5
CDR3aa: ASTLYPGETQY

len: 13
v_gene: TRBV20-1
d_gene: -
j_gene: TRBJ2-7
CDR3aa: SARGWSGGLDEQY

len: 12
v_gene: TRBV12-3/TRBV12-4
d_gene: TRBD1
j_gene: TRBJ2-7
CDR3aa: ASSLKGARYEQY

len: 12
v_gene: TRBV7-2
d_gene: -
j_gene: TRBJ2-1
CDR3aa: ASSLVEESNEQF

len: 13
v_gene: TRBV4-3
d_gene: -
j_gene: TRBJ2-1
CDR3aa: ASSHGDPRMDEQF

len: 14
v_gene: TRBV19
d_gene: -
j_gene: TRBJ1-1
CDR3aa: ASSNLSGRENTEAF

len: 14
v_gene: TRBV5-1
d_gene: TRBD1
j_gene: TRBJ2-7
CDR3aa: ASSHQGQEISYEQY

len: 15
v_gene: TRBV11-2
d_gene: TRBD2
j_gene: TRBJ2-3
CDR3aa: ASSSKTSGTSTDTQY

len: 10
v_gene: TRBV2
d_gene: TRBD1
j_gene: TRBJ2-1
CDR3aa: ARGTGGNEQF

len: 15
v_gene: TRBV7-2
d_gene: TRBD1
j_gene: TRBJ2-7
CDR3aa: ASSLVVGDRGVYEQY

len: 8
v_gene: TRBV6-5
d_gene: -
j_gene: TRBJ1-2
CDR3aa: ASRGDGYT

len: 14
v_gene: TRBV28
d_gene: -
j_gene: TRBJ2-7
CDR3aa: ASSYAPIGSSYEQY

len: 17
v_gene: TRBV10-3
d_gene: TRBD2
j_gene: TRBJ2-1
CDR3aa: AISEEVSSGRSRIYEQF

len: 11
v_gene: TRBV7-9
d_gene: TRBD1
j_gene: TRBJ2-7
CDR3aa: ASSSRDRDEQY

len: 15
v_gene: TRBV7-2
d_gene: -
j_gene: TRBJ2-3
CDR3aa: ASSLATGRLSTDTQY

len: 14
v_gene: TRBV27
d_gene: -
j_gene: TRBJ1-5
CDR3aa: ASSLLGALVDQPQH

len: 14
v_gene: TRBV30
d_gene: TRBD1
j_gene: TRBJ2-1
CDR3aa: AWSFPPRTGRNEQF

len: 14
v_gene: TRBV28
d_gene: TRBD1
j_gene: TRBJ2-7
CDR3aa: ASSLSPGQGLYEQY

len: 15
v_gene: TRBV6-5
d_gene: -
j_gene: TRBJ1-6
CDR3aa: ASSYTVGVVDNSPLH

len: 15
v_gene: TRBV15
d_gene: -
j_gene: TRBJ1-1
CDR3aa: ATSRGPLGPGDTEAF

len: 11
v_gene: TRBV5-1
d_gene: -
j_gene: TRBJ2-3
CDR3aa: ASSRPGTDTQY

len: 14
v_gene: TRBV6-5
d_gene: TRBD2
j_gene: TRBJ2-3
CDR3aa: ASSWGLAGLRDTQY

len: 13
v_gene: TRBV7-2
d_gene: TRBD1
j_gene: TRBJ2-5
CDR3aa: ASSLNRGPQETQY

len: 13
v_gene: TRBV6-2/TRBV6-3
d_gene: TRBD1
j_gene: TRBJ2-5
CDR3aa: ASSYSTGGEETQY

len: 9
v_gene: TRBV20-1
d_gene: -
j_gene: TRBJ2-7
CDR3aa: SGITGYEQY

len: 15
v_gene: TRBV19
d_gene: -
j_gene: TRBJ2-5
CDR3aa: ASRGLVAGTGQETQY

len: 11
v_gene: TRBV7-2
d_gene: -
j_gene: TRBJ2-3
CDR3aa: ASSFDRTDTQY

len: 14
v_gene: TRBV6-2/TRBV6-3
d_gene: TRBD2
j_gene: TRBJ2-1
CDR3aa: ASSGRTSGSAYEQF

len: 11
v_gene: TRBV27
d_gene: TRBD1
j_gene: TRBJ1-4
CDR3aa: ASKKGQDEKLF

len: 13
v_gene: TRBV7-9
d_gene: TRBD2
j_gene: TRBJ2-7
CDR3aa: ASSLGLAGAGEQY

len: 14
v_gene: TRBV24-1
d_gene: TRBD2
j_gene: TRBJ2-1
CDR3aa: ATSGGREVLYNEQF

len: 13
v_gene: TRBV4-2
d_gene: -
j_gene: TRBJ2-1
CDR3aa: ASSQATLSYNEQF

len: 14
v_gene: TRBV18
d_gene: TRBD2
j_gene: TRBJ2-5
CDR3aa: ASSLQGLDTQETQY

len: 13
v_gene: TRBV6-5
d_gene: -
j_gene: TRBJ2-2
CDR3aa: ASSYPVADRGELF

len: 13
v_gene: TRBV19
d_gene: -
j_gene: TRBJ1-5
CDR3aa: ASSISGGKHQPQH

len: 9
v_gene: TRBV23-1
d_gene: TRBD2
j_gene: TRBJ2-2
CDR3aa: ASGGDGELF